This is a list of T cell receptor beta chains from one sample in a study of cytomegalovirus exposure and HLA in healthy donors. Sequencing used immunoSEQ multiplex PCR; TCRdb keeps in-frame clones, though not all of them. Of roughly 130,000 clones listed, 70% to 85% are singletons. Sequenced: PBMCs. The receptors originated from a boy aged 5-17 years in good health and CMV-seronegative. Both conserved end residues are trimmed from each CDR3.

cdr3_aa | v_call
SATEYEAPPGNTIY | TRBV29-1
ASSFGLAGGEDTQY | TRBV11-3
ASSPGTGSNEKLF | TRBV18
ASSEDSFSGYGYT | TRBV6-1
ASRGQNTEAF | TRBV2
AYGGSSGKMGTDTQY | TRBV5-4
ASRSPGTGNQPQH | TRBV6-1
ASSAGQMNTEAF | TRBV4-2
ASSQEAGYEQY | TRBV6-4
ASRTSGRETQY | TRBV6-5
ASSQDDPGEFTEAF | TRBV4-1
ASSYPFPGCRTYEQY | TRBV6-7
AISESGMGGNQPQH | TRBV10-3
ATDPTGRGQRVGELF | TRBV13
ASSLSMNYGYT | TRBV7-9
ASSKKGGQQGTEAF | TRBV21-1
AWSPGTSGSYEQY | TRBV30
ACGQGVTDTQY | TRBV30
ASSSGGSPEAF | TRBV28
ASSPGQLQETQY | TRBV5-1
ASSSQGLAQY | TRBV6-5
ASSFRGQGRLDEQF | TRBV5-6
ASTRRGGETQY | TRBV19
AWSTRLAGEVEQY | TRBV30
ASSQETGSHQPQH | TRBV4-3
ASFRQGAGELF | TRBV6-6
ASSKAQEQF | TRBV21-1
ASSESGGGTETQY | TRBV25-1
ASSQVSGSLGKGTDTQY | TRBV2
ASSQDRGLWTEAF | TRBV4-3
ASSLGQTGELF | TRBV7-6
ASGGPPRSYEQY | TRBV25-1
ASSRTGVDTEAF | TRBV5-6
SVEGTGGHEQY | TRBV29-1
ASSLVTGSGANVLT | TRBV7-8
SVDQGTGPMFGT | TRBV29-1
ASSFRGNYGYT | TRBV27
ASSNTGGTEAF | TRBV6-5
GLAVNEQF | TRBV20-1
SVVAASYEQY | TRBV29-1
AWSETSRTWF | TRBV30
ASSQDEGTYEQY | TRBV14
ASSAPGTSGPQETQY | TRBV9
ASSPRAGTSTDTQY | TRBV7-8
ASSQEGAGGPNEQY | TRBV4-2
SVGTSGGLQETQY | TRBV29-1
ASSPPPGTAYNEQF | TRBV18
ASSSLDRGVKEQY | TRBV27
ASSWEGETGGLRGYEQY | TRBV5-1
ASSTDERNQETQY | TRBV7-9
ASSWGTGNTEAF | TRBV2
ASAQGWETQY | TRBV12-5
ATTRLAPNEQF | TRBV6-5
ASVKQGTYGYT | TRBV2
ASSHPPYRTTYEQY | TRBV4-2